A selection of T cell receptor beta chains follows, all from one sample in a study of blood T cell repertoires in COVID-19. Sequenced by immunoSEQ multiplex PCR; TCRdb stores in-frame clones only, minus some. The sample lists around 60,000 clones; 55% to 75% were seen once. Source material: peripheral blood. The receptors come from a woman in her sixties or seventies with COVID-19, enrolled during active disease. Both conserved end residues are part of each CDR3. A D gene is named only where the DNA matches it firmly. Clone size is shown for a subset of rows, as once, few, many or a class of expanded clone.

-	TRBJ1-5	TRBV29-1	-	TGCAGCGTTGCTGGGGGGGTTAATCAGCCCCAGCATTTT	CSVAGGVNQPQHF
once	TRBJ1-6	TRBV6-6	TRBD1	TGTGCCAGCAGTTACTCCGACAGGGACGGTTCACCCCTCCACTTT	CASSYSDRDGSPLHF
few	TRBJ1-1	TRBV7-2	-	TGTGCCAGCACCCCAGGTCCCTTGAACACTGAAGCTTTCTTT	CASTPGPLNTEAFF
once	TRBJ2-5	TRBV7-2	-	TGTGCCAGCAGCTTAGTGGAGGGGGCGAAGACCCAGTACTTC	CASSLVEGAKTQYF
-	TRBJ1-1	TRBV10-3	TRBD1	TGTGCCATCAGTTCCACAGGGGGATGGAACACTGAAGCTTTCTTT	CAISSTGGWNTEAFF
-	TRBJ2-2	TRBV6-5	-	TGTGCCAGCAGTTACGTTCGGGCCGGGGAGCTGTTTTTT	CASSYVRAGELFF
few	TRBJ1-6	TRBV7-3	-	TGTGCCAGCAGCCCCCTCTGGGAGGTCCACTTT	CASSPLWEVHF
-	TRBJ1-2	TRBV4-3	-	TGCGCCAGCAGCCAAGATGGGCCTGGGGGGAACTATGGCTACACCTTC	CASSQDGPGGNYGYTF
-	TRBJ1-3	TRBV4-1	-	TGCGCCAGCAGCCAAGCGGCTGGGTCTAGCGCTGGAAACACCATATATTTT	CASSQAAGSSAGNTIYF
-	TRBJ2-3	TRBV5-1	-	TGCGCCAGCAGTTGGCAGGAGGGCACAGATACGCAGTATTTT	CASSWQEGTDTQYF
-	TRBJ1-2	TRBV29-1	TRBD1	TGCAGCGGGGGGGACAGGGAAGTTTACACCTTC	CSGGDREVYTF
-	TRBJ1-2	TRBV5-5	TRBD1	TGTGCCAGCAGCTCGACCGGACAGGCTAACTATGGCTACACCTTC	CASSSTGQANYGYTF
few	TRBJ2-2	TRBV11-3	TRBD2	TGTGCCAGCAGCTTAGATCTGCTACGACTAGCGGGAGACACCGGGGAGCTGTTTTTT	CASSLDLLRLAGDTGELFF
few	TRBJ1-1	TRBV6-5	TRBD1	TGTGCCAGCAGTTCGGCGGACAGGGGCGGAGGGACTGAAGCTTTCTTT	CASSSADRGGGTEAFF
-	TRBJ2-5	TRBV11-3	TRBD1	TGTGCCAGCAGCTTAGATTCGGACAGGGCGCGAGAGACCCAGTACTTC	CASSLDSDRARETQYF
few	TRBJ1-4	TRBV19	-	TGTGCCAGTAGTATCCAGGGTAATGAAAAACTGTTTTTT	CASSIQGNEKLFF
-	TRBJ1-2	TRBV24-1	TRBD1	TGTGCCATAACTGACAGGGAGGCAGCTAACTATGGCTACACCTTC	CAITDREAANYGYTF
-	TRBJ2-1	TRBV9	TRBD2	TGTGCCAGCAGCGTAGAGGGAGGGTTGGGGCACAATGAGCAGTTCTTC	CASSVEGGLGHNEQFF
-	TRBJ1-3	TRBV19	-	TGTGCCAGTAATCCCGGACAGTTACACTCTGGAAACACCATATATTTT	CASNPGQLHSGNTIYF
-	TRBJ1-2	TRBV6-2/TRBV6-3	TRBD1	TGTGCCAGCAGCCCGGACAGGGAAATCTATGGCTACACCTTC	CASSPDREIYGYTF
-	TRBJ2-1	TRBV7-2	TRBD2	TGTGCCAGCAGCTTAGCCGGACTAGCGAGAAATGAGCAGTTCTTC	CASSLAGLARNEQFF
few	TRBJ2-3	TRBV10-3	TRBD2	TGTGCCATCAGTGAAGTGGCTAGCGGGGGCACAGATACGCAGTATTTT	CAISEVASGGTDTQYF
few	TRBJ2-1	TRBV7-6	-	TGTGCCAGCAGCCCGAGGACCGGGGGGCTTAATGAGCAGTTCTTC	CASSPRTGGLNEQFF